One and the same sample provided the 10 T cell receptor beta chains below, sequenced in a study of cytomegalovirus exposure and HLA in healthy donors. PCR primers comprised 60 Vbeta and 13 Jbeta primers. Sequencing used immunoSEQ multiplex PCR; TCRdb keeps in-frame clones, though not all of them. The table includes roughly 100,000 clones, about 83% detected once. Input material: PBMCs. Every receptor here comes from a man in his late teens or twenties in good health and CMV-seronegative.

The CDR3 DNA follows: TGTGCCAGCAGCGTTGGGGGCACGGAGATCCACTCTGGAAACACCATATATTTT. The encoded protein is CASSVGGTEIHSGNTIYF. The chain combines TRBV9 with TRBJ1-3; D is perhaps TRBD1 (6 bases). V was cut by 2 bases and J by 0 bases, with 18 bases left in between. The CDR3 is made up of 18 amino acids. Germline lookup yields CDR1 SGDLS and CDR2 YYNGEE.

The sample holds a few counts of this clone. The CDR3 protein is CASSPGGATGNTIYF. The DNA of the CDR3 is TGTGCCAGCAGCCCTGGAGGGGCCACTGGAAACACCATATATTTT. The V and J genes are TRBV7-2 and TRBJ1-3; TRBD1 might be the D (5 bases). The CDR3 consists of 15 residues. V lost 5 bases and J lost 2, with 13 bases in between. The germline V gene has CDR1 SGHTA and CDR2 FQGNSA.

This sequence joins TRBV6-5 and TRBJ2-2, with D possibly matching TRBD2 (5 bases). The ends were cut back, 5 bases at V and 6 bases at J, with 13 bases in the middle. In germline, CDR1 is MNHEY, CDR2 SVGAGI. The CDR3 is made up of 14 amino acids. The CDR3 protein is CASSEEGGPGELFF. The CDR3 nucleotides read TGTGCCAGCAGTGAAGAGGGTGGTCCCGGGGAGCTGTTTTTT.

The V gene is TRBV6-5, the J gene TRBJ1-1; tentative D call: TRBD1 (6 bases). Per germline, CDR1 MNHEY and CDR2 SVGAGI. CDR3 length: 15 residues. V dropped 2 bases and J dropped 4 bases, with 14 bases sitting between them. In DNA, the CDR3 is TGTGCCAGCAGTTACCAGGGGAATCCGGTCACTGAAGCTTTCTTT. This encodes CASSYQGNPVTEAFF.

The genes are TRBV5-1 and TRBJ2-2; D remains ambiguous. V was pared by 0 bases and J by 0 bases, with 6 bases between. Per the germline V gene, CDR1 is SGHRS and CDR2 is YFSETQ. The CDR3 extends over 15 amino acids. Here the CDR3 reads CASSLAVANTGELFF. The CDR3 DNA sequence: TGCGCCAGCAGCTTGGCAGTTGCGAACACCGGGGAGCTGTTTTTT.

V is TRBV19 and J is TRBJ2-7; TRBD2 aligns across 9 bases. Trimming cost V 5 bases and J 1 base; bases outside gene matches: 3. The length of the CDR3 is 14 residues. CDR1 LNHDA and CDR2 SQIVND come from the germline V gene (reference sequence). The CDR3 DNA sequence: TGTGCCAGTAGTCGACTAGCGGATTCCTACGAGCAGTACTTC. As protein: CASSRLADSYEQYF.

The chain joins TRBV29-1 to TRBJ2-1, with D maybe TRBD2 (5 bases). The germline V gene has CDR1 SQVTM and CDR2 ANQGSEA. V was pared by 4 bases and J by 9 bases, with 16 bases between. This CDR3 spans 13 amino acids. The CDR3 reads CSVGWLALGEQFF. Written as DNA, the CDR3 is TGCAGCGTTGGGTGGCTAGCTTTGGGTGAGCAGTTCTTC.

The chain uses TRBV27 and TRBJ1-5, with TRBD1 matching 10 bases. The CDR3 runs to 17 residues. After removal of 3 bases from V and 3 bases from J, the junction contained 8 bases not matched to a gene. Germline CDR1 is MNHEY and CDR2 is SMNVEV (reference sequence). Written as DNA, the CDR3 is TGTGCCAGCAGTTTTCCGGACAGGGGGAATAACAATCAGCCCCAGCATTTT. The encoded protein is CASSFPDRGNNNQPQHF.

The CDR3 protein is CASSLESGRAYEQYF. DNA of the CDR3: TGTGCCAGCAGCTTAGAAAGCGGGAGGGCCTACGAGCAGTACTTC. The chain has TRBV7-6 and TRBJ2-7, with 10 bases lining up with TRBD2. The trim removed 1 base at V and 2 bases at J, leaving 2 bases unmatched. Germline V gene sequence: CDR1 SGHVS, CDR2 FNYEAQ. The CDR3 is made up of 15 amino acids.

The V call is TRBV6-1, the J call TRBJ2-1, with 10 bases lining up with TRBD2. Germline CDR1 is MNHNS and CDR2 is SASEGT. The CDR3 has 15 amino acids. The junction had 5 bases not matched to a gene; V was cut back by 5 bases and J by 4 bases. The CDR3 region has the DNA TGTGCCAGCAGTCTATGGACTAGCGGATACAATGAGCAGTTCTTC. It codes for CASSLWTSGYNEQFF.